One T cell receptor beta chain is described in this entry. Its target is unknown. The data originate from a study of blood T cells in healthy people across ages. Study findings and constraints: Naive T cell percentage showed a strong correlation with the diversity of TCR beta. Diversity estimates from one million T cells were considered underestimates.

Using a J-beta primer mix together with a sample-barcoded 5' primer, a second PCR was run for about 7 to 12 cycles. Every sample gave at least 2.5 million paired-end reads containing CDR3. MiXCR was run by TCRdb on the 5' RACE reads, yielding one entry per CDR3 protein. In the table there are around 970,000 distinct CDR3 sequences, 51% of which are singletons. The people who gave samples were healthy Caucasians from Russia, aged roughly 6 to 100. V dropped 3 bases and J dropped 7 bases, with 13 bases sitting between them. Germline V gene sequence: CDR1 SEHNR, CDR2 FQNEAQ (reference sequence). CDR3 length equals 13 residues.

What was sequenced was blood. This clonotype was obtained from an older woman in good health. The V call is TRBV7-9, the J call TRBJ2-7; no clear D gene. The CDR3 region has the DNA TGTGCCAGCAGCTTGCCATTACTACGTGAGCAGTACTTC. Translation: CASSLPLLREQYF.